This T cell receptor beta chain was captured in a study of blood T cell repertoires in COVID-19. Study background: Researchers got acute and convalescent COVID-19 samples from the United States, Italy and Spain. T cells, B-cell-depleted T cells, or PBMCs provided the cDNA or gDNA that served as material.

Original processing notes: From reference gene primer amplification, estimates of nucleated cell counts were derived. Clones were read by immunoSEQ multiplex PCR, and TCRdb kept only the in-frame ones, dropping some. V, J and clone size reflect that table, while D and trimming were determined from the DNA. Counted here are about 86,000 clones, 80% to 90% occurring once; the ten biggest clones make up around 1%. V gave up 1 base and J gave up 5 bases; unmatched junction bases: 8. The germline V gene encodes CDR1 SGHVS and CDR2 FNYEAQ. The CDR3 extends over 17 amino acids. The sample consisted of peripheral blood. J is TRBJ1-4 and V is TRBV7-6; 9 bases agree with TRBD1. This clonotype was sampled from a human donor in a cohort sampled during active COVID-19. The CDR3 is CASSLGAGTGINEKLFF. The CDR3 region has the DNA TGTGCCAGCAGCTTAGGCGCCGGGACAGGGATAAATGAAAAACTGTTTTTT.